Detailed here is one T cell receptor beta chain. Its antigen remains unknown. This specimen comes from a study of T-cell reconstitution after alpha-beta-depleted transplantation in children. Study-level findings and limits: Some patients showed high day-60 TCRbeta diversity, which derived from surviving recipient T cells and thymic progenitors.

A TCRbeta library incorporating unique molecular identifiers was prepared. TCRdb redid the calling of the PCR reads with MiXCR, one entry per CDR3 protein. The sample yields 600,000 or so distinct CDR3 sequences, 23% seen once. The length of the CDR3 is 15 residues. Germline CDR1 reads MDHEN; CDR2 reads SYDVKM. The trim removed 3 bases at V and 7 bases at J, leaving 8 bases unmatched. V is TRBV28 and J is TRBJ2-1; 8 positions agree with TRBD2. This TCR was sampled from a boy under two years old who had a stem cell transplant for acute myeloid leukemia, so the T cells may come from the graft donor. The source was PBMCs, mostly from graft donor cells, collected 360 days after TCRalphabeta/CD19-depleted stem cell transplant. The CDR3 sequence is CASSFPGGRYNEQFF. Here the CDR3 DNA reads TGTGCCAGCAGTTTCCCGGGGGGGCGGTATAATGAGCAGTTCTTC. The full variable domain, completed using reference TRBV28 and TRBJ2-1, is DVKVTQSSRYLVKRTGEKVFLECVQDMDHENMFWYRQDPGLGLRLIYFSYDVKMKEKGDIPEGYSVSREKKERFSLILESASTNQTSMYLCASSFPGGRYNEQFFGPGTRLTVL.